The clone carrying this TCR beta chain was detected ten times or more. Its specificity is not known. The data derive from a study of response to subunit inactivated influenza vaccine. Whole-study results and caveats: The authors suggested that every seasonal influenza vaccination recruits few new T cells.

From the RT-PCR reads, TCRdb called clonotypes with MiXCR, one entry per CDR3 protein. The table has roughly 700,000 distinct CDR3 sequences, roughly 14% seen once; the top ten hold roughly 6.4%. The germline V gene has CDR1 LGHNA and CDR2 YNFKEQ. V was pared by 1 base and J by 7 bases, with 14 bases between. The CDR3 contains 14 residues. Sequenced here: PBMCs from blood, sampled around 14 days before vaccination. The chain couples TRBV4-2 to TRBJ2-7, with D possibly matching TRBD2 (6 bases). The clonotype originates from a man in his forties or fifties who received an inactivated influenza vaccine. CDR3 region: CASSQVGVRGEQYF. The CDR3 DNA follows: TGTGCCAGCAGCCAAGTAGGCGTACGGGGGGAGCAGTACTTC.